Listed below are T cell receptor beta chains from one sample, sequenced in a study of technical replicates of blood from a handful of donors. Method: immunoSEQ multiplex PCR; TCRdb's copy keeps in-frame clones and lacks some. In the table there are around 54,000 clones, 95% to 96% of which are singletons. The sequenced material came from T cells isolated from PBMCs. These receptors came from a human donor in good health. CDR3s include the opening cysteine and the closing phenylalanine or tryptophan. D genes are given only for firm matches. Rows may omit the clone size; those that give it use once, few, many or a size class.

- TRBJ2-7 TRBV11-3 TRBD2 CASSPRLAGSYEQYF TGTGCCAGCAGCCCTCGACTAGCGGGCTCCTACGAGCAGTACTTC
few TRBJ1-1 TRBV12-5 TRBD1 CASGLQTGSEAFF TGTGCTAGTGGTCTTCAGACAGGGTCTGAAGCTTTCTTT
- TRBJ2-4 TRBV4-1 - CASSQELLRSAKNIQYF TGCGCCAGCAGCCAAGAACTACTTCGTAGTGCCAAAAACATTCAGTACTTC
- TRBJ2-7 TRBV27 TRBD2 CASTPGGRALEQYF TGTGCCAGCACCCCAGGAGGGAGGGCCCTCGAGCAGTACTTC
- TRBJ2-2 TRBV6-5 TRBD2 CASSLSGRRTGELFF TGTGCCAGCAGTTTGAGCGGGAGAAGGACCGGGGAGCTGTTTTTT
- TRBJ2-7 TRBV6-5 - CASSYEEAYEQYF TGTGCCAGCAGTTACGAGGAGGCCTACGAGCAGTACTTC
- TRBJ2-3 TRBV30 TRBD2 CAWNLGLAGVGTQYF TGTGCCTGGAACCTGGGACTAGCGGGAGTTGGTACGCAGTATTTT
- TRBJ1-5 TRBV7-2 - CASSFKSGQPQHF TGTGCCAGCAGCTTCAAATCAGGCCAGCCCCAGCATTTT
- TRBJ2-2 TRBV4-1 - CASSHDSNTGELFF TGCGCCAGCAGCCACGACTCGAACACCGGGGAGCTGTTTTTT
- TRBJ1-2 TRBV5-8 TRBD1 CASSLDGTGLTGYTF TGTGCCAGCAGCTTGGACGGGACAGGGCTAACTGGCTACACCTTC
once TRBJ1-1 TRBV7-9 - CASSLGAGKKQAFF TGTGCCAGCAGCTTAGGGGCAGGGAAAAAACAAGCTTTCTTT
few TRBJ2-7 TRBV28 TRBD1 CAGSRQGPYEQYF TGTGCCGGGTCAAGACAGGGTCCTTACGAGCAGTACTTC
- TRBJ2-7 TRBV5-1 TRBD1 CASSWPGQELNEQYF TGCGCCAGCAGCTGGCCGGGACAGGAATTAAACGAGCAGTACTTC
- TRBJ1-5 TRBV15 - CATSRAVSSGYDQPQHF TGTGCCACCAGCAGAGCAGTCAGTTCAGGGTACGATCAGCCCCAGCATTTT
- TRBJ2-2 TRBV27 - CASSPGLVGELFF TGTGCCAGCAGTCCCGGTTTGGTCGGGGAGCTGTTTTTT
- TRBJ2-7 TRBV11-2 TRBD1 CASSETGFYEQYF TGTGCCAGCAGCGAGACAGGGTTCTACGAGCAGTACTTC
- TRBJ1-1 TRBV7-2 TRBD1 CASSFNYRGTEAFF TGTGCCAGCAGCTTTAATTACAGGGGCACTGAAGCTTTCTTT
- TRBJ2-3 TRBV19 - CASSRDIVRYF TGTGCCAGTAGCCGGGACATAGTCCGGTATTTT
- TRBJ2-2 TRBV2 TRBD2 CASTGTTLTGELFF TGTGCCAGTACCGGGACTACCCTCACCGGGGAGCTGTTTTTT
- TRBJ2-7 TRBV13 TRBD2 CASSPYKGTSGYEQYF TGTGCCAGCAGCCCATATAAAGGGACTAGCGGCTACGAGCAGTACTTC
- TRBJ1-1 TRBV5-6 - CASSLASVRAFF TGTGCCAGCAGCTTGGCGAGTGTTAGAGCTTTCTTT
- TRBJ2-5 TRBV7-9 - CASSFLGNSETQYF TGTGCCAGCAGCTTCCTAGGCAACTCAGAGACCCAGTACTTC
- TRBJ2-5 TRBV5-8 - CASTRGLIQETQYF TGTGCCAGCACCAGGGGCCTTATACAAGAGACCCAGTACTTC
- TRBJ2-7 TRBV5-1 - CASSFISSYEQYF TGCGCCAGCAGCTTTATCAGCTCCTACGAGCAGTACTTC
once TRBJ1-5 TRBV10-3 - CAISEISGVQPQHF TGTGCCATCAGTGAGATTAGCGGGGTTCAGCCCCAGCATTTT
- TRBJ1-2 TRBV5-6 - CASSLRGDYGYTF TGTGCCAGCAGCTTACGGGGAGACTATGGCTACACCTTC
- TRBJ2-7 TRBV6-1 - CASIIEGVANEQYF TGTGCCAGCATAATCGAGGGAGTAGCTAACGAGCAGTACTTC
- TRBJ1-2 TRBV11-2 TRBD1 CASSIGQGIYGYTF TGTGCCAGCAGCATAGGACAGGGGATCTATGGCTACACCTTC
- TRBJ2-4 TRBV27 TRBD1 CASRGTGFGNIQYF TGTGCCAGCAGGGGGACAGGCTTCGGAAACATTCAGTACTTC
once TRBJ1-2 TRBV7-2 TRBD1 CASSSPRTGYGYTF TGTGCCAGCAGCTCTCCCCGGACAGGCTATGGCTACACCTTC
- TRBJ2-2 TRBV4-2 - CASSQAVAVNTGELFF TGTGCCAGCAGCCAAGCTGTAGCGGTCAACACCGGGGAGCTGTTTTTT
- TRBJ1-2 TRBV9 - CASSAPSSGTIANYGYTF TGTGCCAGCAGCGCCCCTAGCTCCGGGACTATAGCTAACTATGGCTACACCTTC
- TRBJ2-3 TRBV30 - CAWTGGYTQYF TGTGCCTGGACCGGAGGATATACGCAGTATTTT
- TRBJ1-2 TRBV7-8 - CASSLAEGNYGYTF TGTGCCAGCAGCTTAGCGGAGGGGAACTATGGCTACACCTTC
once TRBJ2-7 TRBV7-8 - CASSLIYTDRREQYF TGTGCCAGCAGCTTAATCTACACAGATCGGCGCGAGCAGTACTTC
- TRBJ2-5 TRBV11-2 TRBD2 CASSLTSGKETQYF TGTGCCAGCAGCCTGACTAGCGGGAAAGAGACCCAGTACTTC
- TRBJ1-1 TRBV30 - CAWGRSNTEAFF TGTGCCTGGGGCAGGTCGAACACTGAAGCTTTCTTT
- TRBJ2-7 TRBV27 - CASSFWGQGTYEQYF TGTGCCAGCAGTTTCTGGGGCCAGGGGACCTACGAGCAGTACTTC
- TRBJ2-7 TRBV4-1 - CASSQEAGTLYYEQYF TGCGCCAGCAGCCAAGAGGCCGGGACTCTGTACTACGAGCAGTACTTC
- TRBJ2-3 TRBV5-6 TRBD2 CASSLAGTSSTDTQYF TGTGCCAGCAGCTTGGCCGGGACTAGTAGCACAGATACGCAGTATTTT
- TRBJ2-2 TRBV6-6 - CASGPGGGELFF TGTGCTAGCGGGCCAGGGGGCGGGGAGCTGTTTTTT
- TRBJ2-7 TRBV27 - CASSLRASETYEQYF TGTGCCAGCAGTTTAAGGGCTAGCGAGACCTACGAGCAGTACTTC
- TRBJ1-2 TRBV5-8 TRBD1 CASSFTLGTGGGYTF TGTGCCAGCAGCTTTACGCTAGGGACAGGGGGCGGCTACACCTTC
- TRBJ2-7 TRBV6-5 - CASSTGAYEQYF TGTGCCAGCAGTACCGGAGCCTACGAGCAGTACTTC
- TRBJ2-5 TRBV9 TRBD2 CASSRLAGYVETQYF TGTGCCAGCAGCCGACTAGCGGGATACGTAGAGACCCAGTACTTC
- TRBJ2-1 TRBV19 - CASSLRGGSYNEQFF TGTGCCAGTAGTCTCCGGGGAGGATCCTACAATGAGCAGTTCTTC
- TRBJ2-3 TRBV27 - CASNGWGGRVGDTQYF TGTGCCAGCAATGGATGGGGGGGCCGGGTAGGGGATACGCAGTATTTT
- TRBJ2-4 TRBV9 - CASSVVMERGIQYF TGTGCCAGCAGCGTAGTGATGGAACGGGGCATTCAGTACTTC
- TRBJ2-7 TRBV18 TRBD2 CASSPLSGTSYYEQYF TGTGCCAGCTCACCACTCTCCGGGACTAGCTATTACGAGCAGTACTTC
- TRBJ1-2 TRBV7-2 TRBD1 CASSLVGTGVYGYTF TGTGCCAGCAGCTTAGTCGGGACAGGGGTCTATGGCTACACCTTC
- TRBJ2-1 TRBV21-1 - CASPPGSGQYNEQFF TGTGCCAGCCCGCCTGGTAGCGGGCAATACAATGAGCAGTTCTTC